The 5 T cell receptor beta chains below were found in one sample sequenced in a study of cytomegalovirus exposure and HLA in healthy donors. A multiplex PCR was run with 60 Vbeta primers and 13 Jbeta primers. Only in-frame clones appear in the TCRdb table, and some are missing; sequencing was by immunoSEQ multiplex PCR. The top ten hold about 1.5% of the sample, which has around 150,000 clones, 82% seen once. The sequenced material came from PBMCs. These receptor sequences come from a man aged 25-40 years in good health and CMV-seropositive.

The chain combines TRBV5-1 with TRBJ2-7; 12 nucleotides line up with TRBD2. The V gene's germline CDR1 is SGHRS and CDR2 YFSETQ. The V segment lost 6 bases and the J segment 5 bases; nucleotides outside the gene matches: 9. The CDR3 extends over 15 amino acids. CDR3 sequence reads: CASTSLAGGPNEQYF. CDR3 DNA: TGCGCCAGCACCTCTCTAGCGGGAGGGCCCAACGAGCAGTACTTC.

In its sample, this clone was seen once. The chain combines TRBV5-1 with TRBJ2-3, with 12 positions matching TRBD2. Germline-derived CDR1 and CDR2 are SGHRS and YFSETQ. The CDR3 consists of 17 residues. The V and J ends lost 4 bases and 4 bases, in that order; junction bases with no gene match: 10. The CDR3 DNA follows: TGCGCCAGCAGCGGGGTGACTAGCGGGAGTAGGGCAGATACGCAGTATTTT. It specifies CASSGVTSGSRADTQYF.

The chain uses TRBV9 and TRBJ2-7; 9 bases line up with TRBD2. V was pared by 3 bases and J by 5 bases, with 9 bases of the junction left unmatched. This CDR3 contains 15 residues. Germline V gene data show CDR1 as SGDLS and CDR2 as YYNGEE. Here the CDR3 reads CASSERAGGINEQYF. The DNA of the CDR3 is TGTGCCAGCAGCGAAAGGGCGGGGGGGATCAACGAGCAGTACTTC.

J is TRBJ2-1 and V is TRBV2; 8 bases are shared with TRBD2. CDR1 and CDR2 (germline): SNHLY, FYNNEI. With V trimmed by 8 bases and J by 2 bases, 8 bases remained unmatched. The CDR3 spans 15 residues. DNA of the CDR3: TGTGCCAGCTCCCAGGACGGGGGGGCCTACAATGAGCAGTTCTTC. Protein: CASSQDGGAYNEQFF.

V is TRBV11-1 and J is TRBJ2-7; TRBD1 matches 7 bases. The CDR3 totals 17 residues. The V and J ends lost 0 bases and 0 bases, in that order; junction bases with no gene match: 8. In germline, CDR1 is SGHAT, CDR2 FQDESV (reference sequence). CDR3 sequence reads: CASSLAGPGQVSYEQYF. CDR3 nucleotides: TGTGCCAGCAGCTTAGCCGGCCCCGGACAGGTCTCCTACGAGCAGTACTTC. Full variable domain (missing parts from reference TRBV11-1 and TRBJ2-7): EAEVAQSPRYKITEKSQAVAFWCDPISGHATLYWYRQILGQGPELLVQFQDESVVDDSQLPKDRFSAERLKGVDSTLKIQPAELGDSAMYLCASSLAGPGQVSYEQYFGPGTRLTVT.